This TCR beta chain was profiled in a study of blood T cell repertoires in COVID-19. Looking at the study overall: The United States, Italy and Spain provided the acute and convalescent COVID-19 samples. Sources were T cells, B-cell-depleted T cells, or PBMCs; the material itself was cDNA or gDNA.

Comment on this clone: This specimen includes other DNA sequences encoding the same CDR3.

The CDR3 spans 12 residues. The V and J ends lost 5 bases and 0 bases respectively, with 4 bases between them. In the study's own analysis: By means of reference gene primer amplification, nucleated cell counts were estimated. TCRdb keeps only in-frame clones here, not all; method: immunoSEQ multiplex PCR. The V and J calls and clone size come from that table; D and trimming were worked out from the DNA. The sample lists roughly 63,000 clones; 79% were seen once. Material: peripheral blood. The receptor comes from a human donor in a cohort sampled during active COVID-19. The rearrangement uses TRBV12-3 or TRBV12-4 and TRBJ1-2; D is uncertain. CDR3 sequence reads: CASSVTNYGYTF. Here the CDR3 DNA reads TGTGCCAGCAGTGTTACTAACTATGGCTACACCTTC.